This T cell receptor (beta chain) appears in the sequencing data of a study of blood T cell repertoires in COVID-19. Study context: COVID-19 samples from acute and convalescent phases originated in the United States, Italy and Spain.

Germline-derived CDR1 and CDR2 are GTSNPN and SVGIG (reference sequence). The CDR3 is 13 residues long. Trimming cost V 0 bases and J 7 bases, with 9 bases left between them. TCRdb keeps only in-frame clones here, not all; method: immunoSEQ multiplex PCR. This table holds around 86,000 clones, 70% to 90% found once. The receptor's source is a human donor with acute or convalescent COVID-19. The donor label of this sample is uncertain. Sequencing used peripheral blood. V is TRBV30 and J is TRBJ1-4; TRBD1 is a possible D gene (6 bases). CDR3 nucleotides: TGTGCCTGGAGTGTACAGGGTAGTGAAAAACTGTTTTTT. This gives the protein CAWSVQGSEKLFF.